This T cell receptor beta chain was identified in a study of blood T cells in healthy people across ages. General study findings and limits: Greater diversity and more naive CD4+ cells were seen in long-lived donors than in aged donors. Considered underestimates were the diversity estimates obtained from one million T cells.

A second PCR, run for roughly 7 to 12 cycles, used a sample-barcoded 5' primer plus a J-beta primer mix. One entry per CDR3 protein, called by TCRdb with MiXCR from the 5' RACE reads. The sample has around 1.7 million distinct CDR3 sequences, 28% seen once; the top ten hold 7% to 9%. In its sample, this clonotype was seen many times. Its cognate antigen is unknown. Germline V gene data show CDR1 as ENHRY and CDR2 as SYGVKD. This CDR3 region has 16 residues. V shed 3 bases, J shed 6 bases, and the junction held 12 bases outside the gene matches. Each donor had about 9.6 milliliters of peripheral blood drawn.

The receptor's source is a woman aged 30 to 39 in good health. Input material: blood. The rearrangement joins TRBV10-3 to TRBJ2-7; TRBD1 aligns across 9 bases. This CDR3 is CAISERWGTGMGEQYF. CDR3 in DNA: TGTGCCATCAGTGAAAGATGGGGGACAGGGATGGGCGAGCAGTACTTC.